Shown below are 23 T cell receptor beta chains from a single sample sequenced in a study of tissue T cells after allogeneic stem cell transplantation. The time point here: mouse harvest day 14 after allogeneic transplant. Each mouse received 10^7 T-cell-depleted marrow cells plus 10^6 splenic CD5+ T cells by tail vein. Profiling relied on immunoSEQ multiplex PCR, and the TCRdb table lists in-frame clones only, not all of them. Of 8,500 to 10,000 clones detected, 36% appear once; the ten largest clones hold around 5.1%. Sequencing input: skin. The receptors come from a female BALB/c mouse given C57BL/6 T cells with graft-versus-host disease after an allogeneic hematopoietic cell transplant.

This clone has a handful of counts. These gene names are mouse names. The CDR3 end falls 1 residue outside the read, so it is completed with the germline J gene. The V gene is TRBV23, the J gene TRBJ2-5; TRBD2 is the table's D call, not checked against the DNA. CDR1 KGHTA and CDR2 FQNQQP come from the germline V gene. The CDR3 runs 13 residues. This chain's CDR3 is CSSSQLGMDTQYF. The DNA read from the CDR3 is TGCTCCAGCAGTCAGCTGGGGATGGACACCCAGTAC.

As concerns this clone: Genes and germline are mouse. Read sequence stops 1 residue before the CDR3 end, and the germline J gene provides the missing end. J is TRBJ2-4 and V is TRBV13-1; D may be TRBD1 (5 bases). The ends were cut back, 3 bases at V and 0 bases at J, with 8 bases in the middle. Germline CDR1 is NSHNY and CDR2 is SYGAGN. This CDR3 has 14 residues. CDR3 region: CASSADSSQNTLYF. The covered CDR3 bases are TGTGCCAGCAGTGCCGACAGTAGTCAAAACACCTTGTAC.

This clone was seen a handful of times. Mouse gene names apply. Sequencing ends 1 residue short of the CDR3 end; the germline J gene provides the rest. Other DNA sequences in this specimen translate into the identical CDR3. J is TRBJ2-7 and V is TRBV31; 10 bases are a match to TRBD2. Per the germline V gene, CDR1 is GKSSPN and CDR2 is SITVG. The CDR3 is made up of 14 amino acids. V trimming: 2 bases; J trimming: 4 bases; junction bases outside the gene matches: 5. CDR3 DNA (partial): TGTGCCTGGAGTACCGGGACTGGGGCTTATGAACAGTAC. Translation gives CAWSTGTGAYEQY. The full CDR3 is CAWSTGTGAYEQYF.

As for this clone: Gene labels here are mouse ones. The read terminates 1 residue ahead of where the CDR3 ends, so the germline J gene completes it. The chain is built from TRBV3 and TRBJ2-4; D is possibly TRBD1 (6 bases). The V gene's germline CDR1 is SNHLY and CDR2 FYNGKV (reference sequence). The CDR3 has 14 residues. Between the trimmed V and J ends, which lost 5 bases and 0 bases, there was a span of 9 bases. The sequenced part of the CDR3 DNA is TGTGCCAGCAGCATAGGGACAAGTCAAAACACCTTGTAC. This gives the protein CASSIGTSQNTLY. The whole CDR3 protein is CASSIGTSQNTLYF.

As to this clone: Here the gene names and germline are mouse. The read stops 1 residue short of the end of the CDR3; the missing end is completed from the germline J gene. The chain recombines TRBV26 with TRBJ2-3, with 8 bases matching TRBD1. V was clipped by 2 bases and J by 6 bases; unmatched bases: 7. Germline CDR1 KGHPV, CDR2 FQNQEV (reference sequence). The CDR3 covers 15 residues. The sequenced CDR3 bases are TGTGCCAGCAGTCTGGGACAGGGCCTAAGGGAAACGCTGTAT. Translation gives CASSLGQGLRETLY. In full, the CDR3 is CASSLGQGLRETLYF.

Regarding this clone: Each gene name is a mouse one. Read coverage stops 1 residue before the CDR3 terminus; the germline J gene supplies the remainder. The rearrangement joins TRBV26 to TRBJ1-2; 7 bases map to TRBD1. J was trimmed by 2 bases and V by 6 bases; bases with no gene match: 3. This CDR3 contains 13 residues. From germline, CDR1 is KGHPV and CDR2 FQNQEV (reference sequence). Incomplete CDR3 DNA: TGTGCCAGCAGGGGGACAGCTAACTCCGACTACACC. Encoded protein: CASRGTANSDYT. From start to end, the CDR3 is CASRGTANSDYTF.

On this clone itself: Gene names denote mouse genes. Sequencing ends 1 residue short of the CDR3 end; the germline J gene provides the rest. The chain joins TRBV17 to TRBJ1-1; weak D call: TRBD1 (6 bases). The CDR3 covers 13 residues. The V end lost 5 bases, the J end lost 1 base, and 8 bases lay between the germline ends. The germline gives CDR1 MNHDT, CDR2 YYDKIL. Incomplete CDR3 DNA: TGTGCTAGCAGTGCGGGACAAAACACAGAAGTCTTC. It is translated as CASSAGQNTEVF. The CDR3 as a whole reads CASSAGQNTEVFF.

As concerns this clone: Genes and germline come from the mouse. The sequence runs out 1 residue before the end of the CDR3; the remainder is reconstructed from the germline J gene. The chain uses TRBV2 and TRBJ2-5; D perhaps matches TRBD1 (6 bases). V lost 0 bases and J lost 6, with 7 bases in between. The V gene's germline CDR1 is LGHNA and CDR2 YSYQKL. The CDR3 consists of 13 residues. The CDR3 here is CASSQDRGDTQYF. CDR3 DNA (partial): TGTGCCAGCAGCCAAGACAGGGGTGACACCCAGTAC.

By share of the sample, this clone is medium-sized. Germline and genes: mouse. Sequencing ends 1 residue short of the CDR3 end; the germline J gene provides the rest. The sample has other DNA sequences that encode this CDR3 too. The V gene is TRBV26, the J gene TRBJ2-4, with D perhaps given as TRBD1 or TRBD2 (6 bases each). The CDR3 length is 14 residues. Germline lookup yields CDR1 KGHPV and CDR2 FQNQEV (reference sequence). The V and J ends lost 3 bases and 3 bases respectively, with 10 bases between them. CDR3 residues: CASSLWGPQNTLYF. The DNA read from the CDR3 is TGTGCCAGCAGTCTTTGGGGGCCCCAAAACACCTTGTAC. Looking up the rest from reference TRBV26 and TRBJ2-4 gives the full variable domain: NSKVIQTPRYLVKGQGQKAKMRCIPEKGHPVVFWYQQNKNNEFKFLINFQNQEVLQQIDMTEKRFSAECPSNSPCSLEIQSSEAGDSALYLCASSLWGPQNTLYFGAGTRLSVL.

This clone was seen a handful of times. Gene names and germline match the mouse. The CDR3 is cut off 1 residue early in the read; its end comes from the germline J gene. V and J are TRBV16 and TRBJ1-4; D call uncertain. Germline CDR1 reads SGHSA; CDR2 reads FRNQAP. V gave up 0 bases and J gave up 3 bases, with 5 bases separating them. The CDR3 contains 14 residues. The CDR3: CASSLDPANERLFF. CDR3 bases read: TGTGCAAGCAGCTTAGATCCAGCCAACGAAAGATTATTT.

To note about this clone: Gene names are the mouse ones. The missing CDR3 end, 1 residue past where the read stops, is filled in from the germline J gene. This rearrangement joins TRBV26 to TRBJ1-4; possible D gene TRBD1, 6 bases. The CDR3 contains 13 residues. Germline CDR1 KGHPV, CDR2 FQNQEV (reference sequence). Trimming stripped 2 bases from V and 7 bases from J, with 8 bases between. This CDR3 reads CASSLGGGERLFF. The CDR3 DNA, read in part, is TGTGCCAGCAGTCTGGGGGGCGGCGAAAGATTATTT.

This clone was counted only a few times. Gene names and germline refer to mouse. The CDR3 end lies 1 residue beyond the end of the read and is filled in from the germline J gene. The chain employs TRBV3 and TRBJ2-1; 9 bases fit TRBD1. This CDR3 spans 15 amino acids. From germline, CDR1 is SNHLY and CDR2 FYNGKV (reference sequence). After removal of 5 bases from V and 2 bases from J, the junction contained 4 bases not matched to a gene. Partial CDR3 DNA: TGTGCCAGCAGCCCCGACAGGGGGGACTATGCTGAGCAGTTC. Translated, it gives CASSPDRGDYAEQF. The entire CDR3 sequence reads CASSPDRGDYAEQFF.

As concerns this clone: Germline and genes: mouse. The DNA ends 1 residue before the CDR3 does, and the rest of the CDR3 is filled in from the germline J gene. The V gene is TRBV3, the J gene TRBJ2-7, with D possibly matching TRBD2 (6 bases). V was cut by 0 bases and J by 0 bases, with 9 bases left in between. The germline V gene encodes CDR1 SNHLY and CDR2 FYNGKV (reference sequence). The CDR3 runs to 15 residues. Here the CDR3 reads CASSLALGSSYEQYF. CDR3 DNA, as far as it was read: TGTGCCAGCAGCTTAGCGCTGGGGAGCTCCTATGAACAGTAC.

To note about this clone: Gene names follow the mouse nomenclature. The sequence runs out 1 residue before the end of the CDR3; the remainder is reconstructed from the germline J gene. The V call is TRBV26, the J call TRBJ2-4; D is perhaps TRBD1 (5 bases). V was shortened by 5 bases and J by 4 bases, with 7 bases between the two germline ends. Germline CDR1 KGHPV, CDR2 FQNQEV (reference sequence). This CDR3 comprises 12 residues. CDR3 DNA (partial): TGTGCCAGCAGTTCGGACAAAAACACCTTGTAC. It encodes CASSSDKNTLY. The full CDR3 is CASSSDKNTLYF.

This clone is classed as large (0.1 to 1%). Gene names are mouse gene names. The read comes to an end 1 residue before the CDR3 does, leaving the germline J gene to fill in the end. The V and J genes are TRBV23 and TRBJ2-2; the table's D call, TRBD2, was not checked against the DNA. Germline CDR1 KGHTA, CDR2 FQNQQP. The CDR3 is made up of 16 amino acids. This CDR3 reads CSSSQSGLTNTGQLYF. The covered CDR3 bases are TGCTCCAGCAGTCAATCAGGACTGACAAACACCGGGCAGCTCTAC.

In the case of this clone: Gene names are the mouse ones. Read coverage stops 1 residue before the CDR3 terminus; the germline J gene supplies the remainder. V usage is TRBV17 and J usage is TRBJ2-4; 7 bases fit TRBD1. The CDR3 loop spans 14 amino acids. The V segment lost 6 bases and the J segment 0 bases; nucleotides outside the gene matches: 3. Germline loops: CDR1 MNHDT, CDR2 YYDKIL. Partial CDR3 DNA: TGTGCTAGCAGAAACAGGGGTAGTCAAAACACCTTGTAC. Protein: CASRNRGSQNTLY. The entire CDR3 protein reads CASRNRGSQNTLYF.

A few counts support this clone. Germline and genes: mouse. From the germline J gene comes the end of the CDR3, since the read stops 1 residue before it. The chain is built from TRBV26 and TRBJ1-1, with TRBD1 matching over 8 bases. The V segment lost 0 bases and the J segment 5 bases; nucleotides outside the gene matches: 5. Germline V gives CDR1 KGHPV, CDR2 FQNQEV (reference sequence). There are 15 residues in the CDR3. The part of the CDR3 DNA that was read is TGTGCCAGCAGTCTGTCCAGGGGGCGCGGGACAGAAGTCTTC. Its protein is CASSLSRGRGTEVF. The CDR3, in full, reads CASSLSRGRGTEVFF.

Of note for this clone: Mouse names are used for the genes. Read data end 1 residue before the CDR3 end; the end is taken from the germline J gene. The V gene is TRBV26, the J gene TRBJ2-7; D is unclear. Germline V lookup: CDR1 KGHPV, CDR2 FQNQEV (reference sequence). The V gene lost 1 base and the J gene lost 7 bases, with 8 bases spanning the gap. This CDR3 is built from 12 residues. CDR3 DNA, as far as it was read: TGTGCCAGCAGTCTGTGGGGAGGGGAACAGTAC. It specifies CASSLWGGEQY. In full, the CDR3 is CASSLWGGEQYF.

There are a few counts of this clone. Mouse names are used for the genes. The read comes to an end 1 residue before the CDR3 does, leaving the germline J gene to fill in the end. The chain uses TRBV16 and TRBJ2-7, with TRBD2 matching over 9 bases. Trimming removed 3 bases from V and 4 bases from J; junction bases left unmatched: 4. Germline V CDR1 and CDR2: SGHSA, FRNQAP. The CDR3 spans 14 residues. Here the CDR3 reads CASSLGLGGYEQYF. CDR3 DNA (partial): TGTGCAAGCAGCTTGGGTCTGGGGGGGTATGAACAGTAC. The variable domain in full, with the rest retrieved from reference TRBV16 and TRBJ2-7, is NAGVIQTPRHKVTGKGQEATLWCEPISGHSAVFWYRQTIVQGLEFLTYFRNQAPIDDSGMPKERFSAQMPNQSHSTLKIQSTQPQDSAVYLCASSLGLGGYEQYFGPGTRLTVL.

This clone was observed a single time. Gene names follow the mouse nomenclature. The CDR3 end is not reached by the read, which stops 1 residue before it; the germline J gene fills it in. The chain combines TRBV26 with TRBJ2-4, with 12 bases lining up with TRBD2. This CDR3 is 14 amino acids long. V trimming: 2 bases; J trimming: 6 bases; junction bases outside the gene matches: 0. The germline CDR1 and CDR2 sequences are KGHPV and FQNQEV (reference sequence). The part of the CDR3 DNA that was read is TGTGCCAGCAGTCTGGACTGGGGGGGCAACACCTTGTAC. This translates into CASSLDWGGNTLY. The whole CDR3 protein reads CASSLDWGGNTLYF.

By sample share, this clone is medium-sized. Gene names and germline match the mouse. The read ends 1 residue early relative to the CDR3; the germline J gene fills the gap. The J gene is TRBJ1-2, the V gene TRBV15; TRBD1 is a possible D gene (5 bases). The CDR3 has 13 residues. V was cut by 6 bases and J by 3 bases, with 11 bases left in between. CDR1 and CDR2 (germline): SGHND, FRSKSL. The CDR3 protein is CASRLRVDSDYTF. The CDR3 DNA, read in part, is TGTGCCAGCAGACTCAGGGTGGACTCCGACTACACC.

Worth noting for this clone: The genes and germline here are from mouse. The read halts 1 residue ahead of the CDR3 end, with the missing end drawn from the germline J gene. V and J are TRBV13-3 and TRBJ2-3, with 7 bases fitting TRBD2. The trim removed 1 base at V and 3 bases at J, leaving 2 bases unmatched. Germline-derived CDR1 and CDR2 are NNHDY and SYVADS. The CDR3 is 14 amino acids. CDR3 sequence: CASSDLGEAETLYF. CDR3 bases read: TGTGCCAGCAGTGATCTGGGGGAGGCAGAAACGCTGTAT.

To note about this clone: This may stem from a read error, because a much larger clone lies one nucleotide away. Any gene name here is a mouse gene name. The CDR3 extends 1 residue past the end of the read, so its final part is completed from the germline J gene. This specimen includes other DNA sequences encoding the same CDR3. The chain recombines TRBV26 with TRBJ1-3; weak D call: TRBD1 (6 bases). Germline lookup yields CDR1 KGHPV and CDR2 FQNQEV (reference sequence). There are 14 residues in the CDR3. V was shortened by 3 bases and J by 0 bases, with 6 bases between the two germline ends. Incomplete CDR3 DNA: TGTGCCAGCAGTCTCAGGGGTTCTGGAAATACGCTCTAT. Its translation: CASSLRGSGNTLY. The complete CDR3 reads CASSLRGSGNTLYF.